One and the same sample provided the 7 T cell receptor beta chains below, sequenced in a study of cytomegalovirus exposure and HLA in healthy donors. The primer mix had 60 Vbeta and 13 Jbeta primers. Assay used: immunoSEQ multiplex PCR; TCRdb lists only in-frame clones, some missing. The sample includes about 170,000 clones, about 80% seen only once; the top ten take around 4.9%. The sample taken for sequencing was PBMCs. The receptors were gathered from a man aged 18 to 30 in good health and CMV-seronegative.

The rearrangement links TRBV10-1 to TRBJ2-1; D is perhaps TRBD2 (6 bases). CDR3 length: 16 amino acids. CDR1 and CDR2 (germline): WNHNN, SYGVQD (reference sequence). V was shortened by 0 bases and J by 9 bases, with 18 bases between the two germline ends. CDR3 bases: TGCGCCAGCAGTGAGTCGACTAGTTCGGAGGTTAGTGAGCAGTTCTTC. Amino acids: CASSESTSSEVSEQFF.

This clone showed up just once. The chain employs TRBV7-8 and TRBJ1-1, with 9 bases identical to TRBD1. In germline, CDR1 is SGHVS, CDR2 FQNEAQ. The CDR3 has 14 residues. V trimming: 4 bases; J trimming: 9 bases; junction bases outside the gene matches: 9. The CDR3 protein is CASSSRTGGRKAFF. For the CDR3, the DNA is TGTGCCAGCAGCTCCCGAACAGGGGGCCGGAAAGCTTTCTTT.

The CDR3 DNA follows: TGTGCCAGCAGTTTAGGGCTAGCGGGAATGTACGAGCAGTACTTC. This codes for CASSLGLAGMYEQYF. The V gene is TRBV27, the J gene TRBJ2-7; TRBD2 agrees at 9 bases. Germline loops: CDR1 MNHEY, CDR2 SMNVEV (reference sequence). With V trimmed by 2 bases and J by 4 bases, 6 bases remained unmatched. The CDR3 runs 15 residues.

The CDR3 reads CASSLAGLTYEQYF. DNA for the CDR3: TGTGCCAGCAGTTTGGCCGGACTAACCTACGAGCAGTACTTC. The chain is built from TRBV28 and TRBJ2-7; weak D call: TRBD2 (6 bases). Germline CDR1 MDHEN, CDR2 SYDVKM. Trimming cost V 3 bases and J 2 bases, with 11 bases left between them. There are 14 residues in the CDR3. The whole variable domain, filled in from reference TRBV28 and TRBJ2-7, reads DVKVTQSSRYLVKRTGEKVFLECVQDMDHENMFWYRQDPGLGLRLIYFSYDVKMKEKGDIPEGYSVSREKKERFSLILESASTNQTSMYLCASSLAGLTYEQYFGPGTRLTVT.

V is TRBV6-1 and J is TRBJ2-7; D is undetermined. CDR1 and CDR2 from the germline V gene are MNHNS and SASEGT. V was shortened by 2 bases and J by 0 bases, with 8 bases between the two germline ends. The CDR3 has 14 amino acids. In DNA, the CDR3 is TGTGCCAGCAGTGAACCAGTCAGCTCCTACGAGCAGTACTTC. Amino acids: CASSEPVSSYEQYF.

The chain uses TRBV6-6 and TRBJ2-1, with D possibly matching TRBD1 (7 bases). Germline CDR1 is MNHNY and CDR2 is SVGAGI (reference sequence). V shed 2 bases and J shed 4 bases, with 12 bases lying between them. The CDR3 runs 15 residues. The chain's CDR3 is CASSYAGQRYNEQFF. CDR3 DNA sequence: TGTGCCAGCAGTTACGCGGGACAGAGATACAATGAGCAGTTCTTC.

The DNA of the CDR3 is TGTGCCAGCAGTTGGTCTAGCGAAACCCCCTACGAGCAGTACTTC. Protein product: CASSWSSETPYEQYF. The chain has TRBV27 and TRBJ2-7; a weak D match, TRBD2 (6 bases). The germline V gene encodes CDR1 MNHEY and CDR2 SMNVEV (reference sequence). Trimming removed 4 bases from V and 2 bases from J, with 15 bases in between. The CDR3 sequence is 15 residues long.